This T cell receptor (beta chain) came from a study of T cells after yellow fever vaccination. The table lists this clonotype with a few counts. TCRdb passed the 5' RACE reads through MiXCR, listing each CDR3 protein once. The sample has 610,000 or so distinct CDR3 sequences, roughly an eighth seen once. V dropped 2 bases and J dropped 2; count of bases not matched to a gene: 4. The germline V gene has CDR1 DFQATT and CDR2 SNEGSKA (reference sequence). This CDR3 region has 14 residues. The TCR originated in a young man who received the YFV17D yellow fever vaccine. The chain recombines TRBV20-1 with TRBJ2-3; 7 nucleotides agree with TRBD1. Sample: PBMCs, taken on the day of the yellow fever booster vaccination. The CDR3 sequence is CSARRQGNTDTQYF. The CDR3 DNA reads TGCAGTGCTAGAAGACAGGGAAACACAGATACGCAGTATTTT.